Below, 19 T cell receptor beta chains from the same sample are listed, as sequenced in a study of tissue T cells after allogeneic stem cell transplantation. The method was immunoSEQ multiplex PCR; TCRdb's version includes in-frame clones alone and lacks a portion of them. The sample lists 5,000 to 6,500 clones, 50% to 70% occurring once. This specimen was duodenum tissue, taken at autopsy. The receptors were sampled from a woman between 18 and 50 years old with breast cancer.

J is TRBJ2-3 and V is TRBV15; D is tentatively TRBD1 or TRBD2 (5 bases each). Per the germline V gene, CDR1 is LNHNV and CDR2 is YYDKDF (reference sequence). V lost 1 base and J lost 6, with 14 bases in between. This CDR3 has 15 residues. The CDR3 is CATSRAQGGLDTQYF. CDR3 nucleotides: TGTGCCACCAGCAGAGCCCAGGGCGGACTCGATACGCAGTATTTT.

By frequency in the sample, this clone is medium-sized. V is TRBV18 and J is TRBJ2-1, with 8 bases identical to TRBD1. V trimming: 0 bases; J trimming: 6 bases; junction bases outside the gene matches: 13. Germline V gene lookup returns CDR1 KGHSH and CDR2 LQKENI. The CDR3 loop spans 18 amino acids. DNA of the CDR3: TGTGCCAGCTCACCACCTTCAGACAGGGGCAAAGGGGTCAATGAGCAGTTCTTC. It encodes CASSPPSDRGKGVNEQFF. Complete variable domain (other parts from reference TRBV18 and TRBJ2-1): NAGVMQNPRHLVRRRGQEARLRCSPMKGHSHVYWYRQLPEEGLKFMVYLQKENIIDESGMPKERFSAEFPKEGPSILRIQQVVRGDSAAYFCASSPPSDRGKGVNEQFFGPGTRLTVL.

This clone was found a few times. For the CDR3, the DNA is TGTGCCAGCAGCCTACAGGGGAAAGAGCAGTACTTC. Translation: CASSLQGKEQYF. The gene calls are TRBV13 and TRBJ2-7, with TRBD1 matching over 7 bases. There are 12 residues in the CDR3. Trimming removed 5 bases from V and 7 bases from J; junction bases left unmatched: 5. Germline loops: CDR1 PRHDT, CDR2 FYEKMQ (reference sequence).

The CDR3 coding sequence is TGCGCCAGCAGCGTGGGACAGGACTCTGGAAACACCATATATTTT. It encodes CASSVGQDSGNTIYF. V is TRBV5-1 and J is TRBJ1-3; 8 bases map to TRBD1. The V gene's germline CDR1 is SGHRS and CDR2 YFSETQ. There are 15 residues in the CDR3. J gave up 0 bases and V 4 bases, and 3 bases lay outside the gene matches. The full variable domain, rest sourced from reference TRBV5-1 and TRBJ1-3, is KAGVTQTPRYLIKTRGQQVTLSCSPISGHRSVSWYQQTPGQGLQFLFEYFSETQRNKGNFPGRFSGRQFSNSRSEMNVSTLELGDSALYLCASSVGQDSGNTIYFGEGSWLTVV.

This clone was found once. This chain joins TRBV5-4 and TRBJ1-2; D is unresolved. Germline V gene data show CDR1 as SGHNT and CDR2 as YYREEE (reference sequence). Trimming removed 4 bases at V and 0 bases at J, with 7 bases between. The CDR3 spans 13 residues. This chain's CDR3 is CASSPKPNYGYTF. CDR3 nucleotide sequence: TGTGCCAGCAGCCCGAAACCTAACTATGGCTACACCTTC. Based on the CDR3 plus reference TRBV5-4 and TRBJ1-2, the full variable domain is ETGVTQSPTHLIKTRGQQVTLRCSSQSGHNTVSWYQQALGQGPQFIFQYYREEENGRGNFPPRFSGLQFPNYSSELNVNALELDDSALYLCASSPKPNYGYTFGSGTRLTVV.

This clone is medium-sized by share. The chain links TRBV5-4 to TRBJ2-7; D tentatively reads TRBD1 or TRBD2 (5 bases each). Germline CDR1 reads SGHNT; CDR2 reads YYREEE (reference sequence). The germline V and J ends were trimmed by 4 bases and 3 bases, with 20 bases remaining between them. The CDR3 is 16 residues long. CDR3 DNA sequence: TGTGCCAGCAGCCGTTTCGCCCCAAGGGACCTCTACGAGCAGTACTTC. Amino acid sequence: CASSRFAPRDLYEQYF.

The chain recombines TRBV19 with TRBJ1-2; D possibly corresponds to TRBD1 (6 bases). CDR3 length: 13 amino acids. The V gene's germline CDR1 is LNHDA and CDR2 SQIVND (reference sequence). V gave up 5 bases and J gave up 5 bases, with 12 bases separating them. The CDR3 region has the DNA TGTGCCAGTAGTTTGGGACACCAGTATGGCTACACCTTC. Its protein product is CASSLGHQYGYTF.

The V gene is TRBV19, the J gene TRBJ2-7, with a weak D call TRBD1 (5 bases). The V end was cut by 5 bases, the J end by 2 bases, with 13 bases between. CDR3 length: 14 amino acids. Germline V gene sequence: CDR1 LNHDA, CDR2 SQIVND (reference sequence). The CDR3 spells CASSSQTATYEQYF. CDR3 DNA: TGTGCCAGTAGTTCCCAGACAGCCACCTACGAGCAGTACTTC.

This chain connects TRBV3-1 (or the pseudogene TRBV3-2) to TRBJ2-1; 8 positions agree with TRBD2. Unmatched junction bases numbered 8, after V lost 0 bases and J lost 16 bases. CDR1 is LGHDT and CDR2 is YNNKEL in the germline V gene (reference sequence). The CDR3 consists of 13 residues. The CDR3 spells CASSQDLAGLLFF. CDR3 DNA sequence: TGTGCCAGCAGCCAAGATCTAGCGGGCCTGTTATTCTTC.

The CDR3 DNA follows: TGTGCCAGCAGCTTAGGCGGGAGCTCCTACAATGAGCAGTTCTTC. Protein: CASSLGGSSYNEQFF. The chain carries TRBV5-6 and TRBJ2-1; 7 bases map to TRBD2. Unmatched junction bases numbered 2, after V lost 2 bases and J lost 0 bases. The CDR3 runs 15 residues. Germline V lookup: CDR1 SGHDT, CDR2 YYEEEE.

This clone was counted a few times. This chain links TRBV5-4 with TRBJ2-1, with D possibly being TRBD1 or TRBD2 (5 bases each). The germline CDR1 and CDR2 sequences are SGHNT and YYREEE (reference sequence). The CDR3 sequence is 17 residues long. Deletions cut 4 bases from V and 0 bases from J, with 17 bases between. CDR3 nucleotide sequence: TGTGCCAGCAGCACCTGGGACGATCAAAGCTCCTACAATGAGCAGTTCTTC. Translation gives CASSTWDDQSSYNEQFF.

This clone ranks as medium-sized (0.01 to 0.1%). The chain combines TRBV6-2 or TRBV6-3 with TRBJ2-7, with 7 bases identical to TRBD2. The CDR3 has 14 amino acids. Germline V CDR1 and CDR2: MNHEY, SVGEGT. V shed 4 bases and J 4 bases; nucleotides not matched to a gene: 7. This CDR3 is CASSFTGGSYEQYF. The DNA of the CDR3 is TGTGCCAGCAGTTTTACGGGGGGTTCATACGAGCAGTACTTC.

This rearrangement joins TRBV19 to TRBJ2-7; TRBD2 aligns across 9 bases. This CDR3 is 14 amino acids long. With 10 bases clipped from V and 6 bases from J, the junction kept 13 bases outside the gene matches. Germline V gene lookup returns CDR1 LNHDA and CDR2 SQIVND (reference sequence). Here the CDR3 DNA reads TGTGCCACCCACAGTAGCGGGGGCCCCACCGAGCAGTACTTC. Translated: CATHSSGGPTEQYF. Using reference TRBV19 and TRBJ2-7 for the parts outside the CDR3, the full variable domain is DGGITQSPKYLFRKEGQNVTLSCEQNLNHDAMYWYRQDPGQGLRLIYYSQIVNDFQKGDIAEGYSVSREKKESFPLTVTSAQKNPTAFYLCATHSSGGPTEQYFGPGTRLTVT.

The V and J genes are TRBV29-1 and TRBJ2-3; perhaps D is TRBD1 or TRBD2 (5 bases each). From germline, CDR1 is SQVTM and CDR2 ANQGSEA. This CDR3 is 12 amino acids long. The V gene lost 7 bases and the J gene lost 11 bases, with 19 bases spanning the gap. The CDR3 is CSGGSGPTLQYF. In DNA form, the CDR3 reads TGCAGCGGGGGGTCGGGCCCCACCTTGCAGTATTTT.

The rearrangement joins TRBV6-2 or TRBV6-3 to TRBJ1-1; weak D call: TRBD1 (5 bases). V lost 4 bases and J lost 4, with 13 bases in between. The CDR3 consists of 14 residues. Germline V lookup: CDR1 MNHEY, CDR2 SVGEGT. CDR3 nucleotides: TGTGCCAGCAGTTTACAGGTGGGCTTCACTGAAGCTTTCTTT. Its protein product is CASSLQVGFTEAFF.

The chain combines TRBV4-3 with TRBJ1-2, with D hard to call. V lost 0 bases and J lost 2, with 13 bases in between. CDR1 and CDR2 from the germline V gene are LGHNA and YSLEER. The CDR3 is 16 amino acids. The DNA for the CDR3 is TGCGCCAGCAGCCAAGAAGTGAGTCAGTACAACTATGGCTACACCTTC. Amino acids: CASSQEVSQYNYGYTF.

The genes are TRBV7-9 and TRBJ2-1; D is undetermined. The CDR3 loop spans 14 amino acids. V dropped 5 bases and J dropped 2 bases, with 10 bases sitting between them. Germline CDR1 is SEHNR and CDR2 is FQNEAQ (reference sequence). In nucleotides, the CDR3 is TGTGCCAGCAGCCCAGAGGTTGCCTACAATGAGCAGTTCTTC. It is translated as CASSPEVAYNEQFF.

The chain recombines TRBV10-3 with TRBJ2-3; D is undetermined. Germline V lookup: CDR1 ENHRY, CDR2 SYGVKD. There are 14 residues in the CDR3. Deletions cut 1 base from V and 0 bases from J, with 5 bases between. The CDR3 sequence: CAISELVSTDTQYF. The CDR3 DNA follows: TGTGCCATCAGTGAGTTAGTGAGCACAGATACGCAGTATTTT.

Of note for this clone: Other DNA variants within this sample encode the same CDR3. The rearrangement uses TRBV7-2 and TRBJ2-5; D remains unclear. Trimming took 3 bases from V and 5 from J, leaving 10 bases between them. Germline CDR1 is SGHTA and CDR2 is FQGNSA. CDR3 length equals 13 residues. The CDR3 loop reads CASSLARSETQYF. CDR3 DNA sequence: TGTGCCAGCAGCTTGGCTAGATCCGAGACCCAGTACTTC.